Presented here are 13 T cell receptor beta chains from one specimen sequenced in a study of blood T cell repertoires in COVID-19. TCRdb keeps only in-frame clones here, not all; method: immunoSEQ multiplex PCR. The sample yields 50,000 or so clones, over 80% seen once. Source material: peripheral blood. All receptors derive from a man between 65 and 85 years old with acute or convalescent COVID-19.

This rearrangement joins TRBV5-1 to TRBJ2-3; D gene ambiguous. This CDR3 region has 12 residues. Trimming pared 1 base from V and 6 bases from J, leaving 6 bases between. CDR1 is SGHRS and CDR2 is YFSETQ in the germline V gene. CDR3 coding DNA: TGCGCCAGCAGCTTGACTGAGGATACGCAGTATTTT. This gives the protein CASSLTEDTQYF.

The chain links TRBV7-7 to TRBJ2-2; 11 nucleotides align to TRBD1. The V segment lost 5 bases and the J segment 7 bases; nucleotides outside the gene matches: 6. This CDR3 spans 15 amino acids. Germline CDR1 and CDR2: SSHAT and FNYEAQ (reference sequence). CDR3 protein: CASSVRTGGHGELFF. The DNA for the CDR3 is TGTGCCAGCAGCGTACGGACAGGGGGCCACGGGGAGCTGTTTTTT.

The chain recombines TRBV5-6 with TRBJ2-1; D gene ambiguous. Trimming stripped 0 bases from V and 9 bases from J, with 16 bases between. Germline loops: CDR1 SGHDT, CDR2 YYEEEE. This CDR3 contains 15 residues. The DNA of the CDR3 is TGTGCCAGCAGCTTGGGACTTCCCATGGATCCTGAGCAGTTCTTC. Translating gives CASSLGLPMDPEQFF.

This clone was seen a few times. The CDR3 here is CASSQEGDRADTIYF. CDR3 bases: TGTGCCAGCAGCCAAGAAGGGGACAGGGCGGACACCATATATTTT. This rearrangement joins TRBV4-2 to TRBJ1-3; 9 nucleotides line up with TRBD1. V shed 0 bases, J shed 8 bases, and the junction held 5 bases outside the gene matches. Germline V gene sequence: CDR1 LGHNA, CDR2 YNFKEQ. The CDR3 contains 15 residues.

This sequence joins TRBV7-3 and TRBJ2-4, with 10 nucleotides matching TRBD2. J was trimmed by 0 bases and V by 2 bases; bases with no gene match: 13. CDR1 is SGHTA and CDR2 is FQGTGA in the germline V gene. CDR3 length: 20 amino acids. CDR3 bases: TGTGCCAGCAGCTTAGTGCTAGCGGGAGTTCAAGAACTAGCCAAAAACATTCAGTACTTC. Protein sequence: CASSLVLAGVQELAKNIQYF.

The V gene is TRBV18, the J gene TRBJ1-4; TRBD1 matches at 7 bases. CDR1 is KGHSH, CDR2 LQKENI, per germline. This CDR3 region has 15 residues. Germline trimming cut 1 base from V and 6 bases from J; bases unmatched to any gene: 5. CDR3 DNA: TGTGCCAGCTCACCACAACAGGGGACGGATGAAAAACTGTTTTTT. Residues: CASSPQQGTDEKLFF. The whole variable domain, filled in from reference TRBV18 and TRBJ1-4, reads NAGVMQNPRHLVRRRGQEARLRCSPMKGHSHVYWYRQLPEEGLKFMVYLQKENIIDESGMPKERFSAEFPKEGPSILRIQQVVRGDSAAYFCASSPQQGTDEKLFFGSGTQLSVL.

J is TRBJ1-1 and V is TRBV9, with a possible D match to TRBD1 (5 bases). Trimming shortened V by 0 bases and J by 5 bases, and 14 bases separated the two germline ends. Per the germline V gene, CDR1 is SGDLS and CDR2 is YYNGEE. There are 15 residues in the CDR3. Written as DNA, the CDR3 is TGTGCCAGCAGCGTAGGCGGGGCCCGGGGTACTGAAGCTTTCTTT. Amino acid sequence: CASSVGGARGTEAFF.

Here the CDR3 DNA reads TGCGCCAGCAGCCCTCGGGAGAACACTGAAGCTTTCTTT. Its translation is CASSPRENTEAFF. The V call is TRBV5-1, the J call TRBJ1-1; D unresolved. From germline, CDR1 is SGHRS and CDR2 YFSETQ. V was clipped by 4 bases and J by 1 base, with 8 bases between them. The CDR3 spans 13 residues.

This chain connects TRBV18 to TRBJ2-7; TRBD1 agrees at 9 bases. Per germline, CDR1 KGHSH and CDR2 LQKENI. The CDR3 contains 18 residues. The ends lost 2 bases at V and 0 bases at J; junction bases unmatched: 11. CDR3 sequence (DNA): TGTGCCAGCTCACCAAGGGACAGGGCCAGGGGGAGCTCCTACGAGCAGTACTTC. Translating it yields CASSPRDRARGSSYEQYF.

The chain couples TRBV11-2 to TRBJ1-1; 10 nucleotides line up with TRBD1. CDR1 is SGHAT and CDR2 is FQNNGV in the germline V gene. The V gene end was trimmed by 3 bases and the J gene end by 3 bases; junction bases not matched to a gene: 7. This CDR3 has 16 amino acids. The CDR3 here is CASSFWTGGWDTEAFF. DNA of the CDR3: TGTGCCAGCAGCTTTTGGACAGGGGGTTGGGACACTGAAGCTTTCTTT.

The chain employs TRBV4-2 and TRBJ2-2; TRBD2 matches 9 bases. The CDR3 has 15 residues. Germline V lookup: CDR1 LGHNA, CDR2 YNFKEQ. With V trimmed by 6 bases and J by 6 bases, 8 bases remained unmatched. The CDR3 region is CASRPGLAVAGELFF. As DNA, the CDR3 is TGTGCCAGCAGACCGGGACTAGCTGTTGCCGGGGAGCTGTTTTTT.

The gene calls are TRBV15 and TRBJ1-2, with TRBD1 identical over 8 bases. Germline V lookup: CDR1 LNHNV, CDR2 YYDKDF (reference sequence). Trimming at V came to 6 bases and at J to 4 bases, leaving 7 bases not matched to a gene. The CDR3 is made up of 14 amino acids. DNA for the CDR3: TGTGCCACCAGTCGGCAGGGGGCGGGCTATGGCTACACCTTC. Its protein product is CATSRQGAGYGYTF.

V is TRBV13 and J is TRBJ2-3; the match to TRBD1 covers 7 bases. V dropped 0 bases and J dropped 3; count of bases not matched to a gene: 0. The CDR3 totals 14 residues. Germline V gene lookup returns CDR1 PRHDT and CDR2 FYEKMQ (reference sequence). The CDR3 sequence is CASSLGRGTDTQYF. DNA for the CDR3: TGTGCCAGCAGCTTAGGCAGGGGGACAGATACGCAGTATTTT.